This passage covers 7 T cell receptor beta chains from one sample sequenced in a study of technical replicates of blood from a handful of donors. Method: immunoSEQ multiplex PCR; TCRdb's copy keeps in-frame clones and lacks some. The top ten hold around a tenth of the sample, which has approximately 13,000 clones, about 82% seen once. The specimen was PBMCs. These receptor sequences come from a human donor in good health.

In its sample, this clone was seen once. This chain connects TRBV27 to TRBJ1-6, with 8 bases fitting TRBD1. V shed 2 bases and J 8 bases; nucleotides not matched to a gene: 2. This CDR3 is 14 amino acids long. Per the germline V gene, CDR1 is MNHEY and CDR2 is SMNVEV (reference sequence). The CDR3 nucleotides are TGTGCCAGCAGTTTACCAGGGGGCGATTCACCCCTCCACTTT. Protein product: CASSLPGGDSPLHF.

The gene calls are TRBV10-3 and TRBJ2-1; D may be TRBD2 (7 bases). Germline loops: CDR1 ENHRY, CDR2 SYGVKD. This CDR3 region has 15 residues. V was shortened by 4 bases and J by 1 base, with 11 bases between the two germline ends. The CDR3 DNA reads as TGTGCCATCAGTGCGGGGGGCGGATCCTACAATGAGCAGTTCTTC. Protein sequence: CAISAGGGSYNEQFF.

The V and J genes are TRBV7-2 and TRBJ1-3; TRBD1 might be the D (6 bases). The CDR3 runs 17 residues. In germline, CDR1 is SGHTA, CDR2 FQGNSA. Trimming pared 5 bases from V and 0 bases from J, leaving 17 bases between. The CDR3: CASSPGPGHYSGNTIYF. CDR3 nucleotide sequence: TGTGCCAGCAGCCCCGGACCGGGACACTACTCTGGAAACACCATATATTTT.

The V call is TRBV14, the J call TRBJ1-4, with 11 bases aligning to TRBD1. The germline gives CDR1 SGHDN, CDR2 FVKESK. The CDR3 extends over 17 amino acids. Trimming took 4 bases from V and 6 from J; bases not matched to a gene: 10. The CDR3 here is CASSPPGTGGPYEKLFF. The CDR3 DNA reads TGTGCCAGCAGCCCACCCGGGACAGGGGGGCCTTATGAAAAACTGTTTTTT.

The chain employs TRBV27 and TRBJ2-7; 12 bases match TRBD1. The germline V gene has CDR1 MNHEY and CDR2 SMNVEV (reference sequence). The V and J ends lost 4 bases and 6 bases, in that order; junction bases with no gene match: 4. The CDR3 is 14 amino acids. Here the CDR3 DNA reads TGTGCCAGCAGTTGGGGACAGGGGGCAGGCGAGCAGTACTTC. Translating it yields CASSWGQGAGEQYF.

The chain is built from TRBV7-9 and TRBJ2-7; 7 nucleotides align to TRBD2. V shed 5 bases and J 7 bases; nucleotides not matched to a gene: 8. This CDR3 comprises 13 residues. Germline loops: CDR1 SEHNR, CDR2 FQNEAQ (reference sequence). The CDR3: CASSPRGVGEQYF. The DNA for the CDR3 is TGTGCCAGCAGCCCACGGGGGGTGGGAGAGCAGTACTTC.

The chain recombines TRBV6-4 with TRBJ2-3; D perhaps matches TRBD2 (5 bases). The germline V gene encodes CDR1 MRHNA and CDR2 SNTAGT. This CDR3 has 15 residues. Trimming took off 0 bases at V and 2 bases at J, with 9 bases between the two ends. This CDR3 reads CASSDSVAHTDTQYF. CDR3 coding DNA: TGTGCCAGCAGTGACTCGGTAGCGCACACAGATACGCAGTATTTT.